The T cell receptor (beta chain) under discussion was sequenced for a study of CD8 T cells in Susac syndrome. The V end lost 5 bases, the J end lost 3 bases, and 5 bases lay between the germline ends. CDR3 length: 12 residues. It was with random hexamers that roughly 0.45 to 1 ug RNA was reverse transcribed. TCRdb reprocessed the immunoSEQ multiplex PCR reads with MiXCR, giving one entry per CDR3 protein. Here the sample spans 230,000 or so distinct CDR3 sequences, around 96% being singletons. The multiple sclerosis controls consisted of treatment-naive patients with relapsing-remitting disease, either stable or active.

The sequencing input was CD4+ T cells from PBMCs. The V call is TRBV12-3 or TRBV12-4, the J call TRBJ2-1, with D uncertain. The receptor was isolated from a human donor with multiple sclerosis. The CDR3 loop reads CASSLHYNEQFF. The CDR3 nucleotides are TGTGCCAGCAGTCTGCACTACAATGAGCAGTTCTTC.